A selection of T cell receptor beta chains follows, all from one sample in a study of blood T cell repertoires in COVID-19. Repertoires were generated with immunoSEQ multiplex PCR, while TCRdb's copy carries only in-frame clones and drops some. The sample carries some 160,000 clones, 89% recorded once. The specimen was peripheral blood. The receptor set was obtained from a man between 60 and 75 years old with acute or convalescent COVID-19. CDR3s include the opening cysteine and the closing phenylalanine or tryptophan. The order of the fields is CDR3 protein, CDR3 DNA, J gene, V gene, D gene, CDR3 length. A D gene is named only where the DNA matches it firmly.

CDR3: CASSTRVTDTQYF
DNA: TGTGCCAGCAGCACTAGGGTCACAGATACGCAGTATTTT
J: TRBJ2-3
V: TRBV12-3/TRBV12-4
D: NA
length: 13

CDR3: CASSLSGQGNSPLHF
DNA: TGTGCCAGCAGCTTATCCGGACAGGGCAATTCACCCCTCCACTTT
J: TRBJ1-6
V: TRBV7-6
D: TRBD1
length: 15

CDR3: CASSITGGAYEQYF
DNA: TGTGCCAGTAGTATAACGGGGGGCGCTTACGAGCAGTACTTC
J: TRBJ2-7
V: TRBV19
D: NA
length: 14

CDR3: CASSTNRAINEKLFF
DNA: TGTGCCAGCAGCACGAACAGGGCGATTAATGAAAAACTGTTTTTT
J: TRBJ1-4
V: TRBV21-1
D: NA
length: 15

CDR3: CASSSRDNSGNTIYF
DNA: TGTGCCAGTAGTTCCCGGGACAACTCTGGAAACACCATATATTTT
J: TRBJ1-3
V: TRBV19
D: NA
length: 15

CDR3: CASSYGEQGNTGELFF
DNA: TGTGCCAGCAGTTACGGGGAACAGGGAAACACCGGGGAGCTGTTTTTT
J: TRBJ2-2
V: TRBV6-2/TRBV6-3
D: NA
length: 16

CDR3: CATSDSPGTGDKLFF
DNA: TGTGCCACCAGTGATTCTCCCGGGACAGGGGATAAACTGTTTTTT
J: TRBJ1-4
V: TRBV24-1
D: TRBD1
length: 15

CDR3: CASSPGYGYTF
DNA: TGTGCCAGCAGCCCAGGCTATGGCTACACCTTC
J: TRBJ1-2
V: TRBV7-9
D: NA
length: 11

CDR3: CSVENTGGANTEAFF
DNA: TGCAGCGTTGAAAACACAGGGGGCGCGAACACTGAAGCTTTCTTT
J: TRBJ1-1
V: TRBV29-1
D: TRBD1
length: 15

CDR3: CASSPGNRLLLAPQETQYF
DNA: TGTGCCAGCTCACCGGGAAACAGGCTCCTACTAGCTCCCCAAGAGACCCAGTACTTC
J: TRBJ2-5
V: TRBV18
D: NA
length: 19